This T cell receptor beta chain is from a study of T cells in Graves' hyperthyroidism and ophthalmopathy. At first hyperthyroidism diagnosis, before any ophthalmopathy symptoms, the blood sample was collected. Template material for amplifying TCR beta CDR3 regions consisted of RNA transcripts. Carried out on the TCR CDR3, a first-round RT-PCR used the HTBI primer set. One entry per CDR3 protein results from TCRdb running MiXCR on the multiplex PCR reads. This sample has about 160,000 distinct CDR3 sequences, with just under 9.5% found just once. This clonotype was seen many times. This clonotype originated in a woman between 18 and 30 years old with Graves' hyperthyroidism that later progressed to Graves' ophthalmopathy. Sequencing was performed on blood.

The DNA of the CDR3 is TGTGCCAGCAGTCCCACCGGGGGCAGGGGTGGGGGTTCACCCCTCCACTTT. It specifies CASSPTGGRGGGSPLHF. The J gene is TRBJ1-6, the V gene TRBV12-3 or TRBV12-4, with D perhaps TRBD1 (6 bases). V was cut by 5 bases and J by 9 bases, with 23 bases left in between. This CDR3 is built from 17 residues.